This T cell receptor (beta chain) was identified in a study of spatial heterogeneity in lung cancer. Study-wide background: Detection consistently yielded more beta chains than alpha chains.

This clonotype is termed medium-sized. What it binds is not known. Since the library was made to target alpha chains, this beta chain is a stray read and its abundance is not meaningful. TCR cDNA molecules were tagged individually, and each one carried a unique molecular identifier. TCRdb re-analysed the 5' RACE reads in MiXCR, keeping a single row per CDR3 protein. The sample contains around 8,100 distinct CDR3 sequences, approximately 12% of which appear only once. Overall study results and limits: Tumor mutation counts were tracked by expanded intratumoral alpha and beta TCR counts. The study found that ubiquitous and regional expanded TCR counts tracked ubiquitous and regional nonsynonymous mutations, respectively.

Time point meaning: sample taken at primary tumor resection. From tumor, nontumor lung or frozen PBMC, whole RNA was taken unsorted for sequencing. The sequencing here drew on lung tumor tissue, taken at surgery. This sequence originates from a male donor with early-stage non-small cell lung cancer.

CDR3 residues: CASSLWASGSLDNEQFF. The CDR3 DNA sequence: TGTGCCAGCAGTTTATGGGCTAGCGGGAGTTTAGACAATGAGCAGTTCTTC. The rearrangement links TRBV27 to TRBJ2-1, with TRBD2 matching 10 bases. CDR3 length: 17 amino acids. CDR1 MNHEY and CDR2 SMNVEV come from the germline V gene (reference sequence). With 1 base clipped from V and 5 bases from J, the junction kept 8 bases outside the gene matches.